This TCR beta chain was obtained from a study of radiation and T cells in renal cell carcinoma. Using immunoSEQ multiplex PCR, the repertoire was profiled, and TCRdb retains in-frame clones only, with some absent. This sample carries 150,000 to 180,000 clones, about nine tenths of them seen once, and the ten largest clones take 13%. Germline V gene data show CDR1 as SGHRS and CDR2 as YFSETQ. The CDR3 consists of 17 residues. The V and J ends lost 5 bases and 1 base respectively, with 21 bases between them. Time point meaning: blood 2 weeks post-SBRT. Noted treatment: 15 Gy SBRT to primary tumor, nephrectomy 4 weeks later. Radiation-treated patients gave blood at baseline, week 2 and week 4.

This receptor was taken from a woman aged 50 to 65 with renal cell carcinoma. This specimen consisted of blood, obtained from a patient whose treatment included radiotherapy and nephrectomy. The chain carries TRBV5-1 and TRBJ1-1; D perhaps matches TRBD1 (6 bases). CDR3 protein: CASRSIVGQGTNTEAFF. The CDR3 DNA is TGCGCCAGCAGGTCGATAGTGGGACAAGGGACGAACACTGAAGCTTTCTTT.